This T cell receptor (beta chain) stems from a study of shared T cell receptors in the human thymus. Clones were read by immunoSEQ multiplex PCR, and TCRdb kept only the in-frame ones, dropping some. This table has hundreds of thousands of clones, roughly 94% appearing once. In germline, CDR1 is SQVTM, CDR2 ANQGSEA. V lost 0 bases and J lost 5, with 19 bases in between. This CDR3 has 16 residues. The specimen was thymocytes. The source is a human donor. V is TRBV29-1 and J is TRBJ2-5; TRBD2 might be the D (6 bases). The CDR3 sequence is CSVEDPRRRGRETQYF. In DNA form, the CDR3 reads TGCAGCGTTGAAGATCCCCGAAGGAGGGGAAGGGAGACCCAGTACTTC.